Given below is one T cell receptor (beta chain) in context. Sequenced by immunoSEQ multiplex PCR; TCRdb stores in-frame clones only, minus some. Found here are 65,000 to 75,000 clones, around 86% of them singletons; the top ten hold 29%. This entry belongs to a study of blood T cell repertoires in COVID-19. About the research overall: T cells, B-cell-depleted T cells, or PBMCs provided the cDNA or gDNA that served as material.

This receptor was identified in a woman of 80 years or more with active or convalescent COVID-19. Input material: peripheral blood.

The CDR3 spells CASSFPQGAGTGELFF. DNA of the CDR3: TGTGCCAGCAGTTTCCCTCAGGGTGCCGGAACCGGGGAGCTGTTTTTT. The chain recombines TRBV28 with TRBJ2-2; D is perhaps TRBD1 (5 bases). The CDR3 length is 16 residues. Between the trimmed V and J ends, which lost 3 bases and 5 bases, there was a span of 16 bases. Germline values: CDR1 MDHEN, CDR2 SYDVKM. The full variable domain, in which reference TRBV28 and TRBJ2-2 provide the parts outside the CDR3, is DVKVTQSSRYLVKRTGEKVFLECVQDMDHENMFWYRQDPGLGLRLIYFSYDVKMKEKGDIPEGYSVSREKKERFSLILESASTNQTSMYLCASSFPQGAGTGELFFGEGSRLTVL.